A single sample gave rise to the 28 T cell receptor beta chains below, sequenced in a study of shared clonotypes between healthy human individuals. CD8 cells classed as naive were CD45RO-negative and positively selected for CCR7, excluding terminally differentiated effector memory CD45RA+ cells. Clones were read by immunoSEQ multiplex PCR, and TCRdb kept only the in-frame ones, dropping some. Seen here are millions of clones, about 93% observed once, and the top ten hold under 2%. Sequenced sample: naive CD8+ T cells from PBMCs. These receptors came from a man between 18 and 35 years old in good health. Some clones in this sample may be carry-over from other donors' samples.

The rearrangement joins TRBV27 to TRBJ1-5, with TRBD1 matching 10 bases. Germline lookup yields CDR1 MNHEY and CDR2 SMNVEV (reference sequence). V lost 6 bases and J lost 4; bases outside the gene matches: 6. The CDR3 has 15 residues. The CDR3 region is CASSGGQGLNQPQHF. The DNA for the CDR3 is TGTGCCAGCAGCGGGGGACAGGGGTTGAATCAGCCCCAGCATTTT.

The chain couples TRBV7-9 to TRBJ2-1; 10 nucleotides align to TRBD2. CDR3 length equals 17 residues. Per germline, CDR1 SEHNR and CDR2 FQNEAQ (reference sequence). V lost 5 bases and J lost 1; bases outside the gene matches: 8. CDR3: CASSGRTSGLSYNEQFF. The CDR3 bases are TGTGCCAGCAGCGGCCGGACTAGCGGACTTTCCTACAATGAGCAGTTCTTC.

This sequence joins TRBV13 and TRBJ2-2; D gene ambiguous. The V and J ends lost 2 bases and 4 bases respectively, with 14 bases between them. Per the germline V gene, CDR1 is PRHDT and CDR2 is FYEKMQ (reference sequence). This CDR3 has 16 amino acids. CDR3 DNA sequence: TGTGCCAGCAGCTTAAGTACACCTCTGGGCACCGGGGAGCTGTTTTTT. This translates into CASSLSTPLGTGELFF. Using reference TRBV13 and TRBJ2-2 for the parts outside the CDR3, the full variable domain is AAGVIQSPRHLIKEKRETATLKCYPIPRHDTVYWYQQGPGQDPQFLISFYEKMQSDKGSIPDRFSAQQFSDYHSELNMSSLELGDSALYFCASSLSTPLGTGELFFGEGSRLTVL.

Of note for this clone: The sample has other DNA sequences that encode this CDR3 too. The J gene is TRBJ1-4, the V gene TRBV27; 7 bases are shared with TRBD1. V lost 6 bases to trimming and J lost 1 base; unmatched junction nucleotides: 2. CDR3 length: 14 residues. The germline gives CDR1 MNHEY, CDR2 SMNVEV (reference sequence). The CDR3 reads CASSRQGTNEKLFF. The CDR3 bases are TGTGCCAGCAGCCGACAGGGAACTAATGAAAAACTGTTTTTT.

This rearrangement joins TRBV7-8 to TRBJ2-7; 8 bases are shared with TRBD1. The CDR3 runs to 12 residues. V lost 8 bases to trimming and J lost 1 base; unmatched junction nucleotides: 1. CDR1 and CDR2 (germline): SGHVS, FQNEAQ. The CDR3 DNA reads as TGTGCCAGCGGGGACAGGTCCTACGAGCAGTACTTC. Translated: CASGDRSYEQYF.

This chain connects TRBV7-9 to TRBJ2-5; 7 nucleotides agree with TRBD1. CDR1 is SEHNR, CDR2 FQNEAQ, per germline (reference sequence). The CDR3 is 14 residues long. Trimming cost V 5 bases and J 2 bases; bases outside gene matches: 5. As DNA, the CDR3 is TGTGCCAGCAGCCCTTTCAGGGGGCAAGAGACCCAGTACTTC. It encodes CASSPFRGQETQYF.

The chain has TRBV10-3 and TRBJ2-2, with 10 bases fitting TRBD1. The germline CDR1 and CDR2 sequences are ENHRY and SYGVKD. This CDR3 comprises 17 residues. J was trimmed by 3 bases and V by 0 bases; bases with no gene match: 4. The CDR3 loop reads CAISESKGTGDTGELFF. The CDR3 DNA is TGTGCCATCAGTGAGTCGAAGGGGACAGGGGACACCGGGGAGCTGTTTTTT.

CDR3 DNA sequence: TGCAGCGTTGAAGATGGGTCAGCACAAGAGACCCAGTACTTC. It yields the protein CSVEDGSAQETQYF. The J gene is TRBJ2-5, the V gene TRBV29-1, with unresolved D. The CDR3 sequence is 14 residues long. Germline V gives CDR1 SQVTM, CDR2 ANQGSEA. Trimming took 0 bases from V and 2 from J, leaving 10 bases between them.

This chain connects TRBV7-8 to TRBJ2-7; D is perhaps TRBD1 or TRBD2 (5 bases each). CDR3 size: 15 residues. V was shortened by 5 bases and J by 4 bases, with 18 bases between the two germline ends. CDR1 is SGHVS and CDR2 is FQNEAQ in the germline V gene. CDR3 in amino acids: CASSSRAPREYEQYF. The CDR3 coding sequence is TGTGCCAGCAGCAGCCGGGCCCCCAGGGAGTACGAGCAGTACTTC.

The chain uses TRBV27 and TRBJ2-7; D gene uncertain. The CDR3 runs to 13 residues. V lost 2 bases and J lost 4, with 9 bases in between. CDR1 MNHEY and CDR2 SMNVEV come from the germline V gene (reference sequence). CDR3 nucleotide sequence: TGTGCCAGCAGTTTAGGTCAGAAGTACGAGCAGTACTTC. This codes for CASSLGQKYEQYF.

The chain links TRBV7-9 to TRBJ1-4; D remains ambiguous. The CDR3 is 14 amino acids. The germline V gene has CDR1 SEHNR and CDR2 FQNEAQ (reference sequence). Trimming pared 7 bases from V and 0 bases from J, leaving 9 bases between. The CDR3 DNA reads TGTGCCAGCACCATTCTTGCAACTAATGAAAAACTGTTTTTT. Translation: CASTILATNEKLFF.

This chain uses TRBV19 with TRBJ2-5, with 9 bases fitting TRBD1. Looked up from germline, CDR1 is LNHDA and CDR2 is SQIVND (reference sequence). CDR3 length: 14 residues. V gave up 7 bases and J gave up 0 bases; unmatched junction bases: 3. The CDR3 coding sequence is TGTGCCAGTAAAGACAGGGGGTACCAAGAGACCCAGTACTTC. Protein sequence: CASKDRGYQETQYF. The complete variable domain, with remaining parts taken from reference TRBV19 and TRBJ2-5, reads DGGITQSPKYLFRKEGQNVTLSCEQNLNHDAMYWYRQDPGQGLRLIYYSQIVNDFQKGDIAEGYSVSREKKESFPLTVTSAQKNPTAFYLCASKDRGYQETQYFGPGTRLLVL.

V is TRBV29-1 and J is TRBJ1-1, with D unclear. This CDR3 is 13 amino acids long. Germline-derived CDR1 and CDR2 are SQVTM and ANQGSEA. The V end was cut by 6 bases, the J end by 5 bases, with 16 bases between. The CDR3 loop is CSVPPTSSTEAFF. The CDR3 coding sequence is TGCAGCGTGCCGCCTACCTCAAGTACTGAAGCTTTCTTT.

The rearrangement links TRBV19 to TRBJ1-1; possibly TRBD1 for D (5 bases). V was shortened by 3 bases and J by 5 bases, with 16 bases between the two germline ends. Germline CDR1 reads LNHDA; CDR2 reads SQIVND (reference sequence). The CDR3 sequence is 15 residues long. In nucleotides, the CDR3 is TGTGCCAGTAGTATGGGTACGCCAGGGTTTACTGAAGCTTTCTTT. Its translation: CASSMGTPGFTEAFF.

The genes are TRBV27 and TRBJ1-4; D is unclear. Trimming left V 8 bases short and J 1 base short, with 11 bases between. Germline V lookup: CDR1 MNHEY, CDR2 SMNVEV (reference sequence). The CDR3 is 14 residues long. DNA of the CDR3: TGTGCCAGCTCCAAACGGGGAACTAATGAAAAACTGTTTTTT. Its translation is CASSKRGTNEKLFF.

This chain links TRBV14 with TRBJ2-7; D unresolved. V shed 4 bases and J shed 6 bases, with 10 bases lying between them. In germline, CDR1 is SGHDN, CDR2 FVKESK. This CDR3 region has 12 residues. CDR3 coding DNA: TGTGCCAGCAGCCCAAGTAAGGCCGAGCAGTACTTC. Translated: CASSPSKAEQYF.

In DNA form, the CDR3 reads TGTGCCAGCAGCGTAAGCGGTACAGCCAAAAACATTCAGTACTTC. This gives the protein CASSVSGTAKNIQYF. This chain joins TRBV9 and TRBJ2-4, with D perhaps matching TRBD2 (5 bases). The V end lost 1 base, the J end lost 0 bases, and 8 bases lay between the germline ends. This CDR3 has 15 residues. The germline V gene encodes CDR1 SGDLS and CDR2 YYNGEE.

This clone has a handful of counts. V usage is TRBV9 and J usage is TRBJ1-1, with unresolved D. CDR1 SGDLS and CDR2 YYNGEE come from the germline V gene. The CDR3 consists of 14 residues. V was cut by 4 bases and J by 0 bases, with 10 bases left in between. As DNA, the CDR3 is TGTGCCAGCAGCCCCCACTTGATGAACACTGAAGCTTTCTTT. This encodes CASSPHLMNTEAFF.

This clone was picked up a small number of times. The chain joins TRBV13 to TRBJ2-1, with TRBD2 identical over 10 bases. J lost 9 bases, V lost 0 bases, and 8 bases had no gene match. The germline CDR1 and CDR2 sequences are PRHDT and FYEKMQ (reference sequence). This CDR3 spans 16 amino acids. The CDR3 bases are TGTGCCAGCAGCTTAGGCGGAGCGGGAGGGCCGGTTGAGCAGTTCTTC. Translating gives CASSLGGAGGPVEQFF.

The CDR3 sequence: CATSDAVTYGYTF. The CDR3 DNA sequence: TGTGCCACCAGCGACGCGGTTACTTATGGCTACACCTTC. V gene TRBV15 combines with J gene TRBJ1-2, with D uncertain. From germline, CDR1 is LNHNV and CDR2 YYDKDF (reference sequence). Trimming stripped 5 bases from V and 5 bases from J, with 12 bases between. The CDR3 has 13 residues.

This chain joins TRBV9 and TRBJ1-2; D is unclear. V was clipped by 1 base and J by 1 base, with 8 bases between them. The CDR3 is made up of 14 amino acids. Germline-derived CDR1 and CDR2 are SGDLS and YYNGEE. CDR3 nucleotides: TGTGCCAGCAGCGTATCTAAGGGTAACTATGGCTACACCTTC. Translation gives CASSVSKGNYGYTF. Based on the CDR3 plus reference TRBV9 and TRBJ1-2, the full variable domain is DSGVTQTPKHLITATGQRVTLRCSPRSGDLSVYWYQQSLDQGLQFLIQYYNGEERAKGNILERFSAQQFPDLHSELNLSSLELGDSALYFCASSVSKGNYGYTFGSGTRLTVV.

The chain has TRBV11-2 and TRBJ1-1; D unresolved. There are 16 residues in the CDR3. Trimming took 0 bases from V and 5 from J, leaving 16 bases between them. Germline V gene data show CDR1 as SGHAT and CDR2 as FQNNGV. In DNA form, the CDR3 reads TGTGCCAGCAGCTTAGAGCCGACCGGGCAGGAGACTGAAGCTTTCTTT. As protein: CASSLEPTGQETEAFF.

V usage is TRBV5-5 and J usage is TRBJ1-5; D may be TRBD1 (6 bases). Germline loops: CDR1 SGHKS, CDR2 YYEKEE (reference sequence). The CDR3 is 16 residues long. V was cut by 0 bases and J by 5 bases, with 15 bases left in between. Written as DNA, the CDR3 is TGTGCCAGCAGCTTGGTAGACAGGATGAACTATCAGCCCCAGCATTTT. Protein: CASSLVDRMNYQPQHF.

The V call is TRBV7-2, the J call TRBJ1-5; no clear D. CDR3 length: 15 residues. Trimming took off 1 base at V and 0 bases at J, with 7 bases between the two ends. Looked up from germline, CDR1 is SGHTA and CDR2 is FQGNSA. DNA of the CDR3: TGTGCCAGCAGCTTAGAGGTGTATAGCAATCAGCCCCAGCATTTT. Its protein is CASSLEVYSNQPQHF. The whole variable domain, remainder taken from reference TRBV7-2 and TRBJ1-5, is GAGVSQSPSNKVTEKGKDVELRCDPISGHTALYWYRQSLGQGLEFLIYFQGNSAPDKSGLPSDRFSAERTGGSVSTLTIQRTQQEDSAVYLCASSLEVYSNQPQHFGDGTRLSIL.

This clone was counted once. This chain uses TRBV15 with TRBJ2-1, with 7 nucleotides matching TRBD2. This CDR3 is 14 amino acids long. Germline V lookup: CDR1 LNHNV, CDR2 YYDKDF (reference sequence). Germline trimming cut 4 bases from V and 12 bases from J; bases unmatched to any gene: 12. CDR3 sequence: CATSNLAVQGVQFF. CDR3 DNA: TGTGCCACCAGCAATCTAGCGGTACAAGGGGTGCAGTTCTTC. Drawing the rest from reference TRBV15 and TRBJ2-1, the complete variable domain is DAMVIQNPRYQVTQFGKPVTLSCSQTLNHNVMYWYQQKSSQAPKLLFHYYDKDFNNEADTPDNFQSRRPNTSFCFLDIRSPGLGDTAMYLCATSNLAVQGVQFFGPGTRLTVL.

To note about this clone: In the same sample, other DNA sequences code for this CDR3. The chain couples TRBV7-9 to TRBJ2-5; 7 nucleotides agree with TRBD1. V trimming: 1 base; J trimming: 5 bases; junction bases outside the gene matches: 1. Germline loops: CDR1 SEHNR, CDR2 FQNEAQ (reference sequence). The CDR3 runs 13 residues. The CDR3 region is CASSLDRGETQYF. The CDR3 bases are TGTGCCAGCAGCTTAGACAGGGGTGAGACCCAGTACTTC.

The CDR3: CASTSGGLISGANVLTF. The CDR3 nucleotides read TGCGCCAGCACCTCGGGGGGTCTGATCTCTGGGGCCAACGTCCTGACTTTC. This chain uses TRBV5-1 with TRBJ2-6; 7 bases map to TRBD2. V gave up 6 bases and J gave up 0 bases; unmatched junction bases: 9. Looked up from germline, CDR1 is SGHRS and CDR2 is YFSETQ. This CDR3 has 17 amino acids. Based on the CDR3 plus reference TRBV5-1 and TRBJ2-6, the full variable domain is KAGVTQTPRYLIKTRGQQVTLSCSPISGHRSVSWYQQTPGQGLQFLFEYFSETQRNKGNFPGRFSGRQFSNSRSEMNVSTLELGDSALYLCASTSGGLISGANVLTFGAGSRLTVL.

This chain joins TRBV6-6 and TRBJ2-7; D call uncertain. The length of the CDR3 is 13 residues. The germline gives CDR1 MNHNY, CDR2 SVGAGI (reference sequence). Trimming shortened V by 6 bases and J by 0 bases, and 9 bases separated the two germline ends. CDR3 protein: CASSPSSSYEQYF. The CDR3 coding sequence is TGTGCCAGCAGCCCCAGCAGCTCCTACGAGCAGTACTTC.